The following is a T cell receptor beta chain sequence with its context. Its specificity is not known. The data are from a study of cytomegalovirus exposure and HLA in healthy donors. As for the study in general: As released early, the data held 70 million to 100 million unique TCRs from HLA-typed donors.

Regarding donors, all were healthy bone marrow donors. The study, taken as a whole, reports: In an earlier analysis, most TCR beta V segments were productive about 87% or about 30% of the time. Most CMV-associated TCR beta chains were later found to appear HLA-restricted.

PCR employed 60 Vbeta and 13 Jbeta primers. Profiling relied on immunoSEQ multiplex PCR, and the TCRdb table lists in-frame clones only, not all of them. The sample includes roughly 120,000 clones, roughly 80% of them seen just once. The CDR3 loop spans 13 amino acids. The ends were cut back, 0 bases at V and 11 bases at J, with 11 bases in the middle. CDR1 is SGHNT and CDR2 is YENEEA in the germline V gene. The sample taken for sequencing was PBMCs. The chain joins TRBV11-3 to TRBJ1-5; tentative D call: TRBD1 (6 bases). The TCR sequence derives from a woman in her thirties in good health and CMV-seropositive. The CDR3 loop reads CASSLDGRGAQHF. CDR3 coding DNA: TGTGCCAGCAGCTTAGATGGGAGGGGGGCCCAGCATTTT.